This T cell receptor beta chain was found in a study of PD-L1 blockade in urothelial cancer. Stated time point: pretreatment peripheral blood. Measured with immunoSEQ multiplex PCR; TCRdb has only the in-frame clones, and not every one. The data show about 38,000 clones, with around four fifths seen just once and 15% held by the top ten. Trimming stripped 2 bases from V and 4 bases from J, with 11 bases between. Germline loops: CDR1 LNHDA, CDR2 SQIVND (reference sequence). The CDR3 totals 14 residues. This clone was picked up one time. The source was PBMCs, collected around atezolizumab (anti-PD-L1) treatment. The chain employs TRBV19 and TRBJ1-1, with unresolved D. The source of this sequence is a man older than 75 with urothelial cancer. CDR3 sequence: CASSITRSLTEAFF. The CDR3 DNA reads TGTGCCAGTAGTATAACACGATCCCTCACTGAAGCTTTCTTT.